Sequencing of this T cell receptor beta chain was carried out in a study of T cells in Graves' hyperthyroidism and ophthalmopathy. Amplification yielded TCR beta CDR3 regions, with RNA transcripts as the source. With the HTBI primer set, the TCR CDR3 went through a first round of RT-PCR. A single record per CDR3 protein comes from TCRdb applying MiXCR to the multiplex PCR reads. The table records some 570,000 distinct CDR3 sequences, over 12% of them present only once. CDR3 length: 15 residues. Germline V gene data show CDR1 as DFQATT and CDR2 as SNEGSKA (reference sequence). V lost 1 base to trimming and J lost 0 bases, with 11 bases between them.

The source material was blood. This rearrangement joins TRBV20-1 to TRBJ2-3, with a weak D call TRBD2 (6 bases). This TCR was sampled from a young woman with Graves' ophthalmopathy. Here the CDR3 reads CSARGLATSTDTQYF. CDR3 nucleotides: TGCAGTGCTAGAGGGCTAGCGACTAGCACAGATACGCAGTATTTT.